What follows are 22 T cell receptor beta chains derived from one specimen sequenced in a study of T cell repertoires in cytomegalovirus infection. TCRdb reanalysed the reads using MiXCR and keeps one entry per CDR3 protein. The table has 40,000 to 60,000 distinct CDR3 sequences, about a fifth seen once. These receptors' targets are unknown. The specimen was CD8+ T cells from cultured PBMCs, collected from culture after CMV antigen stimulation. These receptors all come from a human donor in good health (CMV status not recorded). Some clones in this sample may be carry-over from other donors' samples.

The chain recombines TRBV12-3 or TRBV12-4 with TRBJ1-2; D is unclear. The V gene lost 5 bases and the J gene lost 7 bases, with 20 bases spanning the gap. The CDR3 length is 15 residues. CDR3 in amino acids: CASSASGSQVGGYTF. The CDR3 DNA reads TGTGCCAGCAGTGCCTCCGGGTCCCAAGTCGGTGGCTACACCTTC.

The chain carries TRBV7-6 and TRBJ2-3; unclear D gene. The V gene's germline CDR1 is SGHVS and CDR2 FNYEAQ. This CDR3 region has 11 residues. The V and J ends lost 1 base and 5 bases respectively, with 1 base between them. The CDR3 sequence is CASSLVDTQYF. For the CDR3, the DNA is TGTGCCAGCAGCTTAGTAGATACGCAGTATTTT. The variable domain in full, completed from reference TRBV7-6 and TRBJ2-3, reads GAGVSQSPRYKVTKRGQDVALRCDPISGHVSLYWYRQALGQGPEFLTYFNYEAQQDKSGLPNDRFSAERPEGSISTLTIQRTEQRDSAMYRCASSLVDTQYFGPGTRLTVL.

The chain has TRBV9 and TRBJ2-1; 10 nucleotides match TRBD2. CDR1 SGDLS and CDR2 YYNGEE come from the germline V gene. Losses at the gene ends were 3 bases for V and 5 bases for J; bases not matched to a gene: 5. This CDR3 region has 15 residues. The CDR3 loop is CASSDIAGGDNEQFF. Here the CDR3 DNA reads TGTGCCAGCAGCGACATAGCGGGAGGAGACAATGAGCAGTTCTTC. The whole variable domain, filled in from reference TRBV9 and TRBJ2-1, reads DSGVTQTPKHLITATGQRVTLRCSPRSGDLSVYWYQQSLDQGLQFLIQYYNGEERAKGNILERFSAQQFPDLHSELNLSSLELGDSALYFCASSDIAGGDNEQFFGPGTRLTVL.

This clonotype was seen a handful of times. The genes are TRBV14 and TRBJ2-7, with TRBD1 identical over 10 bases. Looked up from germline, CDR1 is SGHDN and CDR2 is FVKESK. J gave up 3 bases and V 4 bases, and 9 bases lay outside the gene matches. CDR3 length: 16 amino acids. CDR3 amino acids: CASSRFGTGVYYEQYF. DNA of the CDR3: TGTGCCAGCAGCCGTTTTGGGACAGGGGTTTACTACGAGCAGTACTTC.

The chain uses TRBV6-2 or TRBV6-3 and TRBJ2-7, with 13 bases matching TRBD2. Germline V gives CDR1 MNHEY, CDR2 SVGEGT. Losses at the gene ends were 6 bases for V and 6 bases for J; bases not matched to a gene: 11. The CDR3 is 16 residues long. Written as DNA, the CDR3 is TGTGCCAGCAGACCCCTGGGACTAGCGGGGTTTTCCGAGCAGTACTTC. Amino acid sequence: CASRPLGLAGFSEQYF.

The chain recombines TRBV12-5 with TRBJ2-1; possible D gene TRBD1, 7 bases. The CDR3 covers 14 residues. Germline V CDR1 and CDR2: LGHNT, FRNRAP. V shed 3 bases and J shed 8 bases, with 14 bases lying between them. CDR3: CASGLRTGEDEQFF. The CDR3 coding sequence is TGTGCTAGTGGTTTACGCACAGGGGAGGATGAGCAGTTCTTC.

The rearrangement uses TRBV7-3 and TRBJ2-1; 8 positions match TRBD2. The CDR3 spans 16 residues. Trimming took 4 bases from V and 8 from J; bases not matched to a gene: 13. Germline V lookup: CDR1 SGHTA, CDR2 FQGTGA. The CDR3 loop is CASSSYWGRGADEQFF. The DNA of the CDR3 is TGTGCCAGCAGCTCGTATTGGGGGCGGGGGGCGGATGAGCAGTTCTTC.

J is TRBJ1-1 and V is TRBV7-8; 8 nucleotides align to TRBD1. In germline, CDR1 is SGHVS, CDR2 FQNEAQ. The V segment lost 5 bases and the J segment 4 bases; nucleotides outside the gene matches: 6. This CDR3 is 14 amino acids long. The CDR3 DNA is TGTGCCAGCAGCCCACGGACAGGGAGCACTGAAGCTTTCTTT. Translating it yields CASSPRTGSTEAFF.

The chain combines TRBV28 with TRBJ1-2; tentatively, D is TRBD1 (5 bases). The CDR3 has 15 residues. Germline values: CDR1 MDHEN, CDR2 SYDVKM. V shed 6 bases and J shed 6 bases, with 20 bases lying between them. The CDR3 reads CASSTQARGFDGYTF. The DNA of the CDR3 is TGTGCCAGCAGCACCCAAGCAAGGGGCTTCGATGGCTACACCTTC.

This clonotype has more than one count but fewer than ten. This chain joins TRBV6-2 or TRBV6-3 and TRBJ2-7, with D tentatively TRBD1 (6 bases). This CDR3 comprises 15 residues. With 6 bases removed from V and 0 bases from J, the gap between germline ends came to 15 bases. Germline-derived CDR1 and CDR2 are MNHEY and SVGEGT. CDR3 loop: CASRHKGGNSYEQYF. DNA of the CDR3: TGTGCCAGCAGGCATAAAGGGGGAAACTCCTACGAGCAGTACTTC.

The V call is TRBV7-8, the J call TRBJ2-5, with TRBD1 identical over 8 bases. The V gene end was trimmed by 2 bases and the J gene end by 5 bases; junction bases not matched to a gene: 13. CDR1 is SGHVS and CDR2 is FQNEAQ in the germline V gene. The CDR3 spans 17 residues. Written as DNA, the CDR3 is TGTGCCAGCAGCTTATATGCAGGGGGCGCCAACGGGGAGACCCAGTACTTC. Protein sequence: CASSLYAGGANGETQYF.

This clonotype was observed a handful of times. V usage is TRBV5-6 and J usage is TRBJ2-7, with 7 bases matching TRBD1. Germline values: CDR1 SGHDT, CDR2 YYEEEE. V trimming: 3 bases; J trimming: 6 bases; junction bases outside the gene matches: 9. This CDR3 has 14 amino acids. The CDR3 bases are TGTGCCAGCAGCTCAGACAGGGTTCGTCGCGAGCAGTACTTC. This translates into CASSSDRVRREQYF.

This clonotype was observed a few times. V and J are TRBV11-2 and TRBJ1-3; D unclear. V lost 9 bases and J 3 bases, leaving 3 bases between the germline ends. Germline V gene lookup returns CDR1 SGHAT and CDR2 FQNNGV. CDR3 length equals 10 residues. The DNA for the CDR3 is TGTGCCAGTGGTGGAAACACCATATATTTT. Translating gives CASGGNTIYF.

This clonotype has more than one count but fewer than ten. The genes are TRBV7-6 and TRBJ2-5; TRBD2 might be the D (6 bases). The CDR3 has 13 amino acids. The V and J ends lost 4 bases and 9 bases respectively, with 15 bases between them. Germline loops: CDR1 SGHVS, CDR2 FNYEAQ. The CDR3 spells CASSSGGQLAQYF. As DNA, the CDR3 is TGTGCCAGCAGCTCAGGAGGGCAGCTGGCCCAGTACTTC. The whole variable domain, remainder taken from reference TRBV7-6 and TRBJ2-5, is GAGVSQSPRYKVTKRGQDVALRCDPISGHVSLYWYRQALGQGPEFLTYFNYEAQQDKSGLPNDRFSAERPEGSISTLTIQRTEQRDSAMYRCASSSGGQLAQYFGPGTRLLVL.

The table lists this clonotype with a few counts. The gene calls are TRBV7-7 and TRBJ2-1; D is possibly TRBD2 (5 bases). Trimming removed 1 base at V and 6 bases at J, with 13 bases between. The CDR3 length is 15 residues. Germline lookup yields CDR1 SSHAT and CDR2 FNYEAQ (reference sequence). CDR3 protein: CASSLGASIPNEQFF. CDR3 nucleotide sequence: TGTGCCAGCAGCTTAGGGGCTAGCATCCCCAATGAGCAGTTCTTC.

CDR3 sequence (DNA): TGTGCCAGCAGCGGAAGGACAGGGGCGTGGGCCGGGGAGCTGTTTTTT. It encodes CASSGRTGAWAGELFF. V and J are TRBV7-9 and TRBJ2-2, with TRBD1 matching over 9 bases. J was trimmed by 6 bases and V by 5 bases; bases with no gene match: 10. Per germline, CDR1 SEHNR and CDR2 FQNEAQ (reference sequence). The CDR3 has 16 amino acids.

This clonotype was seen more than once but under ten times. CDR3 in amino acids: CASSLWNGGEETQYF. CDR3 in DNA: TGTGCCAGCAGTTTATGGAACGGGGGCGAAGAGACCCAGTACTTC. The J gene is TRBJ2-5, the V gene TRBV28; D could derive from TRBD1 or TRBD2 (6 bases each). Germline-derived CDR1 and CDR2 are MDHEN and SYDVKM. Trimming pared 0 bases from V and 3 bases from J, leaving 11 bases between. The CDR3 spans 15 residues.

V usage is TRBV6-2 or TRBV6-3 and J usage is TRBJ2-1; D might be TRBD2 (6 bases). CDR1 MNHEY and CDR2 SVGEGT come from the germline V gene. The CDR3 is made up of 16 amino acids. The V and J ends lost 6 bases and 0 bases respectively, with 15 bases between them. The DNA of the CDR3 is TGTGCCAGCAGCATTAGCGGAGAATACTCCTACAATGAGCAGTTCTTC. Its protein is CASSISGEYSYNEQFF.

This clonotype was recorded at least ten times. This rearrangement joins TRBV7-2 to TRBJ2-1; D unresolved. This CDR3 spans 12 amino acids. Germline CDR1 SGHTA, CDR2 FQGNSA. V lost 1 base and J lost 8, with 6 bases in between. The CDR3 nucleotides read TGTGCCAGCAGCTTAGGCTCGGATGAGCAGTTCTTC. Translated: CASSLGSDEQFF.

The CDR3 here is CASSLEGHDEKLFF. The CDR3 nucleotides are TGTGCCAGCAGTTTAGAAGGGCACGATGAAAAACTGTTTTTT. The rearrangement links TRBV27 to TRBJ1-4; D call uncertain. V was clipped by 2 bases and J by 6 bases, with 10 bases between them. The CDR3 runs 14 residues. Germline V gene lookup returns CDR1 MNHEY and CDR2 SMNVEV (reference sequence).

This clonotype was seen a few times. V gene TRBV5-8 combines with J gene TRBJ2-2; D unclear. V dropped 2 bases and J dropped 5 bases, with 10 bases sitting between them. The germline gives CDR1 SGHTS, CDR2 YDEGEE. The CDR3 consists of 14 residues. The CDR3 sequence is CASSLRDETGELFF. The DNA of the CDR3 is TGTGCCAGCAGCTTAAGAGATGAGACCGGGGAGCTGTTTTTT. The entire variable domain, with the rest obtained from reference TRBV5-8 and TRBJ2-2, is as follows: EAGVTQSPTHLIKTRGQQATLRCSPISGHTSVYWYQQALGLGLQFLLWYDEGEERNRGNFPPRFSGRQFPNYSSELNVNALELEDSALYLCASSLRDETGELFFGEGSRLTVL.

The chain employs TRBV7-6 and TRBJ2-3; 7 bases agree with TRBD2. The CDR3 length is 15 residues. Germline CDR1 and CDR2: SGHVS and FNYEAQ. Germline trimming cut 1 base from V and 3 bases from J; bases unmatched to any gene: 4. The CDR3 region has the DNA TGTGCCAGCAGCTTAGGCGGGAGAGGGACAGATACGCAGTATTTT. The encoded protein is CASSLGGRGTDTQYF.